This T cell receptor beta chain is from a study of shared clonotypes between healthy human individuals. Across the whole study: Three plates each covered CD4 naive and memory; CD8 naive two, CD8 memory one.

Regarding this clone: As yet, its antigen is unknown.

Donors, without exception, were Caucasian adults residing in Nashville, Tennessee. Deep level was the assay's run setting. Only in-frame clones appear in the TCRdb table, and some are missing; sequencing was by immunoSEQ multiplex PCR. Of some 2,500,000 clones listed, roughly 93% are singletons. Study-wide results and limits: Compared with clonotypes that all four donors shared, non-shared clonotypes had lower generation probabilities.

The junction had 4 bases not matched to a gene; V was cut back by 2 bases and J by 0 bases. CDR3 length: 16 amino acids. Germline V gives CDR1 MNHEY, CDR2 SMNVEV (reference sequence). The TCR comes from a man in his late teens or twenties in good health. Some clones in this sample may be carry-over from other donors' samples. Sequencing used naive CD4+ T cells from PBMCs. The subset here: CD45RA+ positively selected. V usage is TRBV27 and J usage is TRBJ2-7, with 10 bases aligning to TRBD2. The CDR3 DNA reads as TGTGCCAGCAGTTTAGGTCCTAGCGGGAGCTCCTACGAGCAGTACTTC. As protein: CASSLGPSGSSYEQYF.